This T cell receptor (beta chain) was sequenced for a study of T cell repertoires in cytomegalovirus infection. Each CDR3 protein is one row after TCRdb ran MiXCR on the reads. This table has fewer than 850,000 distinct CDR3 sequences, about 29% appearing once. Concerning this clonotype itself: Its antigen is currently unknown.

This CDR3 spans 16 amino acids. The V gene's germline CDR1 is SGDLS and CDR2 YYNGEE. J gave up 5 bases and V 3 bases, and 11 bases lay outside the gene matches. The sequence came from a human donor in good health (CMV status not recorded). Some clones in this sample may be carry-over from other donors' samples. The source material was cultured CD8+ T cells from PBMCs, sampled from culture after CMV antigen stimulation. This chain connects TRBV9 to TRBJ2-5; 9 bases map to TRBD1. CDR3 residues: CASSATGTGIMETQYF. As DNA, the CDR3 is TGTGCCAGCAGCGCCACCGGGACAGGGATTATGGAGACCCAGTACTTC.